The clone carrying this TCR beta chain was detected only a few times. What it binds is not known. Trimming shortened V by 4 bases and J by 0 bases, and 13 bases separated the two germline ends. Germline loops: CDR1 SEHNR, CDR2 FQNEAQ (reference sequence). This CDR3 spans 16 amino acids. The entry originates in a study of T-cell memory formation after mild COVID-19. Across the study: Largely donor-specific sequence clusters came from a couple of donors. Broader study findings: Day 37-peaking second-wave clones had unconfirmed SARS-CoV-2 specificity.

TCRdb itself ran the 5' RACE reads through MiXCR, one entry per CDR3 protein. The sample shows 75,000 to 95,000 distinct CDR3 sequences, about 16% of them seen only once. V usage is TRBV7-9 and J usage is TRBJ1-5; D remains ambiguous. The sample comprised PBMCs or a T cell subset sorted from them (not recorded which). The sequence was collected from a man aged 18-30 years who had mild COVID-19 (a few samples of this study predate the infection). Cell type and time point are not known. As DNA, the CDR3 is TGTGCCAGCAGCTCCACGGACTTCTATAGCAATCAGCCCCAGCATTTT. Its translation is CASSSTDFYSNQPQHF.